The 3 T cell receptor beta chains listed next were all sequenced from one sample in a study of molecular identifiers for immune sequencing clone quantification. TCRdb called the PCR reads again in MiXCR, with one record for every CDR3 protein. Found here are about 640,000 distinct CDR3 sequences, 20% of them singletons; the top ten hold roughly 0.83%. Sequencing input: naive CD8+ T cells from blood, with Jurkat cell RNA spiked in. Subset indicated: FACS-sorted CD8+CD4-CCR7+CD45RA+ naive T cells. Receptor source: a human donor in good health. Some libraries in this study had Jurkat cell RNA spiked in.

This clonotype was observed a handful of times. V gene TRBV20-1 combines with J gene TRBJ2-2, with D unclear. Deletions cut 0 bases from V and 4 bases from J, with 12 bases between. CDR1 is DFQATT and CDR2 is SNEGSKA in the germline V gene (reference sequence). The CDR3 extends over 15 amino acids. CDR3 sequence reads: CSARDRAPGTGELFF. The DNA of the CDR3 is TGCAGTGCTAGAGATAGAGCCCCGGGCACCGGGGAGCTGTTTTTT.

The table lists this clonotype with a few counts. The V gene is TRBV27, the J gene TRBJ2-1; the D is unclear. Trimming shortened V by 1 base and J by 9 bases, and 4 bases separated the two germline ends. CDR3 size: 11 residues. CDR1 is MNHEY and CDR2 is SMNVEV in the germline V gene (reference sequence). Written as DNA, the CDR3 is TGTGCCAGCAGTTTATTTGGTGAGCAGTTCTTC. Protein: CASSLFGEQFF.

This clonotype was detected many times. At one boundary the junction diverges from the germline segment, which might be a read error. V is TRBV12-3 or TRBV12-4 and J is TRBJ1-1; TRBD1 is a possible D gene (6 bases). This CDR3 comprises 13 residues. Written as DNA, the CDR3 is TGCGCCAGCAGCTTGGGGGCAGGAACTGAAGCTTTCTTT. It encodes CASSLGAGTEAFF.